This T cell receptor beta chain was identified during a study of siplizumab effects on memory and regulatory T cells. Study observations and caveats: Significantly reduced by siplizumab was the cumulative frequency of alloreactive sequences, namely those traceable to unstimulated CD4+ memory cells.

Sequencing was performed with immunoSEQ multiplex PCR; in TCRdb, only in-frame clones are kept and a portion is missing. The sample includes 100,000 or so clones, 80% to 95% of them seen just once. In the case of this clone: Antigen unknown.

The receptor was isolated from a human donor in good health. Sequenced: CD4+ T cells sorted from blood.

DNA for the CDR3: TGCGCCAGCAGCTTGGCCGGCTCTAGGGAAGAGACCCAGTACTTC. It specifies CASSLAGSREETQYF. The chain links TRBV5-1 to TRBJ2-5; D is unresolved. From germline, CDR1 is SGHRS and CDR2 YFSETQ. The CDR3 runs 15 residues. Trimming pared 0 bases from V and 3 bases from J, leaving 12 bases between.